This TCR beta chain originates from a study of T cell responses to AZD1222 COVID-19 vaccine (dated by TCRdb to the early 2020s). About the investigation overall: TCR sequencing was performed for some 250 trial participants, of whom some 200 were given two doses of AZD1222 and approximately 25 were given two doses of MenACWY control vaccine. Trial participants were enrolled into age subgroups of 18-55, 56-69 and 70-plus years, which contained about 150, 28 and 57 TCR-sequenced participants, respectively.

Overall study results and their limits: Spike-specific TCR breadth and depth rose significantly after two AZD1222 doses compared with day 0 and with MenACWY recipients. Vaccine-associated CD4 TCRs spanned the whole spike protein, with dominant responses in regions 160-218 and 743-854. Participants were mostly white British and included more females than males, and it was suggested by the authors that clonal diversity may have been underestimated. Epitopes outside the regions mutated in the B.1.351 and B.1.1.7 variants were reportedly recognized by nearly half of the unique spike-specific TCRs. Conclusions about previously exposed vaccinees are limited, since just a handful of AZD1222 recipients were seropositive for SARS-CoV-2 at baseline. Because no samples from the day 14 peak response were available, repertoires could be characterized only after the peak T cell response. The 56-69-year group was small, and its depth increase did not reach significance, likely because of low power.

The CDR3 holds 18 amino acids from the cysteine to the phenylalanine. Only the CDR3 DNA stays, 54 bases, in frame from base 1. CDR1 and CDR2, looked up from the germline V gene, are MGHRA and YSYEKL. V and J lose 3 bases and 3 bases, and a span of 20 bases separates them. The CDR3 regions of human TCRbeta chains were analyzed by immunosequencing. The study's processing was this. Repertoire TCRs were matched against a reference library of SARS-CoV-2-specific TCRs generated with the MIRA antigen-specificity platform. Breadth was defined as the fraction of unique TCRs that were SARS-CoV-2-associated, and depth was defined as the fraction of total T cells that were SARS-CoV-2-associated. Using the MIRA data, every spike-specific TCR was mapped to the spike region that the TCR reacted to and assigned to either a CD4 or a CD8 class. Log10-transformed breadth and depth values were compared by one-way ANOVA with Sidak's multiple comparisons tests. TCRdb limited this immuneACCESS table to in-frame rearrangements with V and J called. A share of clones is missing; checked studies link under half to unresolved V genes, and the rest is unexplained. The DNA was the basis for D and trimming; V, J and clone size are from that table. The sample table contains 200,000 or so clones; only one count was recorded for 87% of them. The top ten clonotypes cover 2.5% to 3% of the sample.

In light of the paper, this sample's time point label describes: baseline before first vaccination. Interpreted using the paper, the treatment or condition label stands for: meningococcal conjugate vaccine given as trial control. Samples from vaccinated people were obtained from the UK trials COV001 and COV002, which included a single-blind randomized controlled phase 2/3 trial of AZD1222 (ChAdOx1 nCoV-19) in healthy adults. Trial participant PBMC samples were collected at day 0 and day 28 after the second dose for TCRbeta chain sequencing. About this clone itself: What antigen it recognizes has not been identified. Per-base qualities were not stored, and no clone one base away is much larger.

Sequencing used peripheral blood, obtained on day 0 of MenACWY control vaccination. This TCR was recovered from an adult in good health. The chain is made from TRBV4-1 and TRBJ2-2, with the D call tentatively TRBD1 or TRBD2, each fitting 5 bases. The DNA reads as follows: TGCGCCAGCAGCCACGGGGTTTACGGGGCTAGCTACACCGGGGAGCTGTTTTTT. It is translated as CASSHGVYGASYTGELFF.